Below are 22 T cell receptor beta chains sequenced from a single sample in a study of blood T cell repertoires in COVID-19 (dated by TCRdb to the early 2020s). Libraries were prepared through the immunoSEQ multiplex PCR assay. Drawn from immuneACCESS, this table holds only the in-frame rearrangements with V and J called that TCRdb kept. Clones are partly lost; checked studies trace under half to an unresolved V gene and leave the rest unexplained. A total of just under 100,000 clones appear in this sample, around 83% of them only once. The ten biggest clones cover roughly 13% of the sample. Material for sequencing was peripheral blood. The source of these receptors is a woman aged 55-69 years in a cohort sampled during active or convalescent COVID-19.

The rearrangement links TRBV5-1 to TRBJ1-5, with 7 bases aligning to TRBD1. The ends lost 3 bases at V and 8 bases at J; junction bases unmatched: 20. The CDR3 is 18 amino acids. Germline CDR1 is SGHRS and CDR2 is YFSETQ. As DNA, the CDR3 is TGCGCCAGCAGCTCGGAGGACCATGAGGGGGCCTTGGGCAAGCCCCAGCATTTT. This translates into CASSSEDHEGALGKPQHF.

CDR3 coding DNA: TGTGCCAGCAGTCCGCAGGGGGTTCGGAATCAGCCCCAGCATTTT. The encoded protein is CASSPQGVRNQPQHF. The chain carries TRBV27 and TRBJ1-5, with TRBD1 identical over 7 bases. This CDR3 has 15 amino acids. Germline V gene data show CDR1 as MNHEY and CDR2 as SMNVEV (reference sequence). The ends lost 5 bases at V and 4 bases at J; junction bases unmatched: 8.

The chain links TRBV24-1 to TRBJ2-1; TRBD1 might be the D (6 bases). CDR1 KGHDR and CDR2 SFDVKD come from the germline V gene. Trimming stripped 4 bases from V and 3 bases from J, with 12 bases between. The CDR3 totals 15 residues. The chain's CDR3 is CATSERGNHYNEQFF. The CDR3 DNA reads TGTGCCACCAGTGAGAGGGGGAATCACTACAATGAGCAGTTCTTC.

This clone appeared a single time. This rearrangement joins TRBV5-4 to TRBJ1-4; 11 nucleotides line up with TRBD1. The ends lost 5 bases at V and 4 bases at J; junction bases unmatched: 4. The V gene's germline CDR1 is SGHNT and CDR2 YYREEE (reference sequence). This CDR3 contains 15 residues. The CDR3 reads CASRPGTGGNEKLFF. Written as DNA, the CDR3 is TGTGCCAGCAGGCCCGGGACAGGGGGTAATGAAAAACTGTTTTTT.

The chain couples TRBV6-4 to TRBJ1-1; a weak D match, TRBD1 (5 bases). CDR1 is MRHNA, CDR2 SNTAGT, per germline. The CDR3 contains 17 residues. The V end was cut by 0 bases, the J end by 4 bases, with 18 bases between. The CDR3 loop reads CASSDSYNRGMGTEAFF. CDR3 DNA: TGTGCCAGCAGTGACTCGTATAACCGGGGGATGGGCACTGAAGCTTTCTTT.

The chain carries TRBV11-2 and TRBJ2-5; 7 positions agree with TRBD1. The CDR3 is made up of 13 amino acids. The ends lost 5 bases at V and 7 bases at J; junction bases unmatched: 7. Per germline, CDR1 SGHAT and CDR2 FQNNGV. The CDR3 loop reads CASSRDREGTQYF. DNA of the CDR3: TGTGCCAGCAGCCGAGACAGGGAAGGGACCCAGTACTTC.

The chain combines TRBV9 with TRBJ2-7, with TRBD1 as a possible D gene (6 bases). The V gene's germline CDR1 is SGDLS and CDR2 YYNGEE. Trimming pared 1 base from V and 2 bases from J, leaving 13 bases between. This CDR3 contains 15 residues. The CDR3 loop is CASSVTIGQPYEQYF. The CDR3 DNA sequence: TGTGCCAGCAGCGTAACGATCGGACAGCCCTACGAGCAGTACTTC.

The chain uses TRBV7-9 and TRBJ2-3; the D gene is possibly TRBD2 (5 bases). Looked up from germline, CDR1 is SEHNR and CDR2 is FQNEAQ (reference sequence). With 5 bases removed from V and 0 bases from J, the gap between germline ends came to 15 bases. CDR3 length: 16 amino acids. The CDR3 sequence: CASSPFWTGSTDTQYF. For the CDR3, the DNA is TGTGCCAGCAGCCCCTTCTGGACTGGTAGCACAGATACGCAGTATTTT.

This chain joins TRBV28 and TRBJ2-7, with D perhaps matching TRBD2 (6 bases). V dropped 5 bases and J dropped 0 bases, with 20 bases sitting between them. This CDR3 comprises 17 residues. CDR1 is MDHEN and CDR2 is SYDVKM in the germline V gene. The CDR3 here is CASSPSRGSGSSYEQYF. For the CDR3, the DNA is TGTGCCAGCAGTCCGTCCCGAGGAAGCGGGTCCTCCTACGAGCAGTACTTC.

The chain carries TRBV5-1 and TRBJ2-3, with unresolved D. This CDR3 comprises 12 residues. Germline V gene sequence: CDR1 SGHRS, CDR2 YFSETQ. The ends were cut back, 4 bases at V and 2 bases at J, with 5 bases in the middle. CDR3 sequence reads: CASSPNTDTQYF. CDR3 coding DNA: TGCGCCAGCAGCCCTAACACAGATACGCAGTATTTT. The full variable domain, completed using reference TRBV5-1 and TRBJ2-3, is KAGVTQTPRYLIKTRGQQVTLSCSPISGHRSVSWYQQTPGQGLQFLFEYFSETQRNKGNFPGRFSGRQFSNSRSEMNVSTLELGDSALYLCASSPNTDTQYFGPGTRLTVL.

This clone was seen a single time. This chain uses TRBV11-3 with TRBJ2-1; 7 bases are a match to TRBD2. Germline trimming cut 5 bases from V and 6 bases from J; bases unmatched to any gene: 7. This CDR3 is built from 14 residues. The germline gives CDR1 SGHNT, CDR2 YENEEA. The CDR3 region has the DNA TGTGCCAGCAGCCTCTCCGGGAGGTTCAATGAGCAGTTCTTC. Encoded protein: CASSLSGRFNEQFF.

This clone came up once. The chain recombines TRBV10-2 with TRBJ2-2; possible D gene TRBD2, 7 bases. CDR3 size: 13 residues. In germline, CDR1 is WSHSY, CDR2 SAAADI. The ends were cut back, 6 bases at V and 8 bases at J, with 13 bases in the middle. CDR3 nucleotide sequence: TGCGCCAGCAGGGGGGGGCCCGGAGGGGAGCTGTTTTTT. It encodes CASRGGPGGELFF.

V is TRBV27 and J is TRBJ2-2; D is uncertain. The germline V gene has CDR1 MNHEY and CDR2 SMNVEV (reference sequence). This CDR3 region has 14 residues. V shed 7 bases and J shed 0 bases, with 9 bases lying between them. DNA of the CDR3: TGTGCCAGCACCCTCACTGCGAACACCGGGGAGCTGTTTTTT. Amino acid sequence: CASTLTANTGELFF.

The chain combines TRBV28 with TRBJ1-2, with TRBD1 identical over 10 bases. This CDR3 is built from 17 residues. J gave up 7 bases and V 2 bases, and 13 bases lay outside the gene matches. Germline V gene data show CDR1 as MDHEN and CDR2 as SYDVKM. CDR3 in amino acids: CASSLGGQGPLLGGYTF. The CDR3 DNA reads TGTGCCAGCAGTTTAGGGGGACAGGGGCCTCTACTGGGTGGCTACACCTTC.

The chain links TRBV7-8 to TRBJ1-5, with D possibly TRBD1 on 5 matching bases. Germline V CDR1 and CDR2: SGHVS, FQNEAQ. The V end lost 5 bases, the J end lost 0 bases, and 11 bases lay between the germline ends. The CDR3 consists of 15 residues. This chain's CDR3 is CASSATVYSNQPQHF. Written as DNA, the CDR3 is TGTGCCAGCAGCGCGACAGTTTATAGCAATCAGCCCCAGCATTTT.

This chain uses TRBV6-6 with TRBJ2-1; D ambiguous. CDR3 length: 16 amino acids. With 8 bases removed from V and 0 bases from J, the gap between germline ends came to 17 bases. CDR1 MNHNY and CDR2 SVGAGI come from the germline V gene (reference sequence). The CDR3 nucleotides read TGTGCCAGCCTACCTCGTGGAGTAGGCTCCTACAATGAGCAGTTCTTC. Translation gives CASLPRGVGSYNEQFF.

The gene calls are TRBV27 and TRBJ1-6; 7 bases line up with TRBD1. The germline CDR1 and CDR2 sequences are MNHEY and SMNVEV (reference sequence). This CDR3 region has 15 residues. J was trimmed by 7 bases and V by 2 bases; bases with no gene match: 5. The CDR3 here is CASSLKGARNSPLHF. The CDR3 DNA sequence: TGTGCCAGCAGTTTAAAGGGGGCGAGGAATTCACCCCTCCACTTT.

V usage is TRBV3-1 (or the pseudogene TRBV3-2) and J usage is TRBJ2-1; 8 bases fit TRBD1. The CDR3 spans 15 residues. V gave up 3 bases and J gave up 6 bases; unmatched junction bases: 7. Per germline, CDR1 LGHDT and CDR2 YNNKEL (reference sequence). The CDR3 DNA follows: TGTGCCAGCAGCCAGAGACAGGGGATCGGCAATGAGCAGTTCTTC. Protein product: CASSQRQGIGNEQFF.

V and J are TRBV2 and TRBJ2-3, with TRBD2 matching over 10 bases. The ends lost 2 bases at V and 0 bases at J; junction bases unmatched: 8. The CDR3 sequence is 18 residues long. Germline V gene sequence: CDR1 SNHLY, CDR2 FYNNEI. CDR3 loop: CASSELLAGPSSTDTQYF. The CDR3 DNA follows: TGTGCCAGCAGTGAATTACTAGCGGGACCCTCGAGCACAGATACGCAGTATTTT. The entire variable domain, with the rest obtained from reference TRBV2 and TRBJ2-3, is as follows: EPEVTQTPSHQVTQMGQEVILRCVPISNHLYFYWYRQILGQKVEFLVSFYNNEISEKSEIFDDQFSVERPDGSNFTLKIRSTKLEDSAMYFCASSELLAGPSSTDTQYFGPGTRLTVL.

This chain connects TRBV20-1 to TRBJ1-2, with D unclear. Per germline, CDR1 DFQATT and CDR2 SNEGSKA (reference sequence). The V and J ends lost 3 bases and 14 bases respectively, with 10 bases between them. The CDR3 runs 9 residues. Written as DNA, the CDR3 is TGCAGTGCTAGGGGTTCGGGTACCTTC. Amino acid sequence: CSARGSGTF.

The rearrangement uses TRBV2 and TRBJ2-7; 8 nucleotides agree with TRBD2. This CDR3 spans 15 amino acids. The J segment lost 4 bases and the V segment lost 8 bases, leaving 13 bases of the junction unmatched. Germline CDR1 reads SNHLY; CDR2 reads FYNNEI. CDR3 residues: CASARGGGAGYEQYF. The CDR3 nucleotides read TGTGCCAGCGCCCGGGGGGGCGGGGCCGGGTACGAGCAGTACTTC.

This clone was seen a handful of times. DNA of the CDR3: TGTGCCAGCAGCCCCGGGAGCGAGCAGTACTTC. Encoded protein: CASSPGSEQYF. This chain connects TRBV13 to TRBJ2-7; D perhaps matches TRBD2 (6 bases). V was trimmed by 5 bases and J by 6 bases, leaving 8 bases between them. Germline V gene lookup returns CDR1 PRHDT and CDR2 FYEKMQ (reference sequence). There are 11 residues in the CDR3.